Presented here are 2 T cell receptor beta chains from one specimen sequenced in a study of T cell responses to AZD1222 COVID-19 vaccine. TCRdb keeps only in-frame clones here, not all; method: immunoSEQ multiplex PCR. The table shows 130,000 to 150,000 clones, with 80% to 85% occurring only once. The source material was peripheral blood, sampled on day 0 of MenACWY control vaccination. Every receptor here comes from an adult in good health.

The CDR3 bases are TGTGCCAGCGGTACAGGGGGCTATGAAAAACTGTTTTTT. Its protein product is CASGTGGYEKLFF. The rearrangement links TRBV7-8 to TRBJ1-4, with 9 nucleotides matching TRBD1. Per germline, CDR1 SGHVS and CDR2 FQNEAQ. V lost 8 bases and J lost 6; bases outside the gene matches: 4. The CDR3 spans 13 residues. The full variable domain, with the rest looked up from reference TRBV7-8 and TRBJ1-4, is GAGVSQSPRYKVAKRGQDVALRCDPISGHVSLFWYQQALGQGPEFLTYFQNEAQLDKSGLPSDRFFAERPEGSVSTLKIQRTQQEDSAVYLCASGTGGYEKLFFGSGTQLSVL.

The chain couples TRBV28 to TRBJ1-4, with a possible D match to TRBD1 (5 bases). This CDR3 spans 13 amino acids. Looked up from germline, CDR1 is MDHEN and CDR2 is SYDVKM. Trimming shortened V by 5 bases and J by 4 bases, and 8 bases separated the two germline ends. CDR3 DNA: TGTGCCAGCAGTAAAGACAGTAATGAAAAACTGTTTTTT. It codes for CASSKDSNEKLFF.